This T cell receptor (beta chain) was documented in a study of OX40 agonist ivuxolimab in advanced cancers. CDR3 length: 16 amino acids. Germline CDR1 is LNHDA and CDR2 is SQIVND (reference sequence). Trimming left V 1 base short and J 0 bases short, with 10 bases between. The repertoire was sequenced with immunoSEQ multiplex PCR; TCRdb's copy has only in-frame clones and lacks some. The repertoire has around 22,000 clones, more than 80% of them found once; the top ten carry roughly 17%. This receptor was obtained from an adult with an advanced solid tumor such as melanoma, head and neck, liver or kidney cancer. The source was CD4+ or CD8+ T cells sorted from blood, collected in a trial of the OX40 agonist ivuxolimab. V gene TRBV19 combines with J gene TRBJ1-3; D call uncertain. CDR3 protein: CASSIVWQDSGNTIYF. In DNA form, the CDR3 reads TGTGCCAGTAGTATAGTCTGGCAGGACTCTGGAAACACCATATATTTT.